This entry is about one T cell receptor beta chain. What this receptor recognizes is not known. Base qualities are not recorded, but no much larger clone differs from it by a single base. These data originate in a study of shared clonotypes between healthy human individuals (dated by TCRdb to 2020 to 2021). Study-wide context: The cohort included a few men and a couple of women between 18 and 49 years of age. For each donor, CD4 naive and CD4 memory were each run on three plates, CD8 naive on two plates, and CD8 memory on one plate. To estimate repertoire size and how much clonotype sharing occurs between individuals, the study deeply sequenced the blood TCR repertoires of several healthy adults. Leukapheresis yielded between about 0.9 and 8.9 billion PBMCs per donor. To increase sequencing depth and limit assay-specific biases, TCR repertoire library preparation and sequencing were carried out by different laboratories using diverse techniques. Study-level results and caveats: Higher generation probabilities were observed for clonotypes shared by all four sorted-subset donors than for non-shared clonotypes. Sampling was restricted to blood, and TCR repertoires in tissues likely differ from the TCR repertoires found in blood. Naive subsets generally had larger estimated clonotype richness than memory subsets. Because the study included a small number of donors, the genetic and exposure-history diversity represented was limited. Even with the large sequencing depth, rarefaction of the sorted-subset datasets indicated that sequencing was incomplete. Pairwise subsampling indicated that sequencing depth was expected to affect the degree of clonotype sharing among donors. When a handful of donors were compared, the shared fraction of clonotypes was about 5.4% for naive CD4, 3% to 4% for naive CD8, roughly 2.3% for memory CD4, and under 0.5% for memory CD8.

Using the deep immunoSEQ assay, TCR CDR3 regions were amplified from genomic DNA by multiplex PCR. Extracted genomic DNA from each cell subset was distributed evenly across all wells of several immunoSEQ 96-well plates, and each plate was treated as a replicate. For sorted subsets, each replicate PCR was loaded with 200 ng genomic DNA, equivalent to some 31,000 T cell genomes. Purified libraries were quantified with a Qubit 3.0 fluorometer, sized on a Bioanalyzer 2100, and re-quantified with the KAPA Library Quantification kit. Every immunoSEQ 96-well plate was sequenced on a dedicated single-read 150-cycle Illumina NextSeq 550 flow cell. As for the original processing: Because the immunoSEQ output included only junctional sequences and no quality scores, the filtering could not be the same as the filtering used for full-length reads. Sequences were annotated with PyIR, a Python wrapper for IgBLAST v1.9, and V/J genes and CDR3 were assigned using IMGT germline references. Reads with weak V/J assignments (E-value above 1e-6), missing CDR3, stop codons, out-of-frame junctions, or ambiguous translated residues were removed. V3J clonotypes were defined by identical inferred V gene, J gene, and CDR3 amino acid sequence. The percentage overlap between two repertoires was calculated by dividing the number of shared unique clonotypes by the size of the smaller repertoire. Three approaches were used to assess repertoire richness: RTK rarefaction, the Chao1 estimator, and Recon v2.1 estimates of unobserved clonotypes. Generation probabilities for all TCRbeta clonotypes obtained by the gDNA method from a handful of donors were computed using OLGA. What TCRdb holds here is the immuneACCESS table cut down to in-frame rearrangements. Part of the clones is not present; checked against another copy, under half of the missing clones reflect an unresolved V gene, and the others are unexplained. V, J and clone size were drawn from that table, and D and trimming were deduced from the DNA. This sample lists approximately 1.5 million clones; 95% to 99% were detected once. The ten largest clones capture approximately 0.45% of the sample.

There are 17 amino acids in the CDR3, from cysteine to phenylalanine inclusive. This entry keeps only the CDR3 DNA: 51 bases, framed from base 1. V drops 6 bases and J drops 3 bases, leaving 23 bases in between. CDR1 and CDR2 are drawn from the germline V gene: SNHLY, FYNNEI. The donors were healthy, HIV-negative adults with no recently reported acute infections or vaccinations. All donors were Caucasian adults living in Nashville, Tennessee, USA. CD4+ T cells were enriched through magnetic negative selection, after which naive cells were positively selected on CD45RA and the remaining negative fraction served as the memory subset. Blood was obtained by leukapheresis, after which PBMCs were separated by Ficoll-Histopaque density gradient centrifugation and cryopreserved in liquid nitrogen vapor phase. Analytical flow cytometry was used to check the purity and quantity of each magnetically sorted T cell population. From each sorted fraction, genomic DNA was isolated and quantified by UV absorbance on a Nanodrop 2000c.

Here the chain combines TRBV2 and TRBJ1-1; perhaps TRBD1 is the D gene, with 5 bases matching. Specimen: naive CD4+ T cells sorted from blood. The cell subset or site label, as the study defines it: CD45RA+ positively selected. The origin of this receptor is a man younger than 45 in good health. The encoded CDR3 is CASSLRAQGLRDTEAFF. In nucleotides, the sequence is TGTGCCAGCAGCCTCCGGGCCCAGGGCCTTCGTGACACTGAAGCTTTCTTT.